The next 6 T cell receptor beta chains were all read from a single sample in a study of cytomegalovirus exposure and HLA in healthy donors. A multiplex PCR was run with 60 Vbeta primers and 13 Jbeta primers. Data came from immunoSEQ multiplex PCR; TCRdb stores just in-frame clones and leaves some out. The sample lists roughly 130,000 clones, 74% seen once, with around 4.1% in the top ten. Specimen: PBMCs. All receptors derive from a man aged 18 to 35 in good health and CMV-seropositive.

The chain combines TRBV2 with TRBJ2-3; 11 bases agree with TRBD2. Trimming removed 8 bases from V and 6 bases from J; junction bases left unmatched: 4. The CDR3 runs 13 residues. CDR1 is SNHLY, CDR2 FYNNEI, per germline. The CDR3 region is CASGGTSGDTQYF. In DNA form, the CDR3 reads TGTGCCAGCGGCGGGACTAGCGGTGATACGCAGTATTTT. Using reference TRBV2 and TRBJ2-3 for the parts outside the CDR3, the full variable domain is EPEVTQTPSHQVTQMGQEVILRCVPISNHLYFYWYRQILGQKVEFLVSFYNNEISEKSEIFDDQFSVERPDGSNFTLKIRSTKLEDSAMYFCASGGTSGDTQYFGPGTRLTVL.

The chain recombines TRBV20-1 with TRBJ2-5; D is possibly TRBD2 (5 bases). CDR3 length: 11 amino acids. Germline CDR1 is DFQATT and CDR2 is SNEGSKA (reference sequence). The CDR3 DNA sequence: TGCAGCCCGGGAATCCAAGAGACCCAGTACTTC. This gives the protein CSPGIQETQYF.

This clone was counted a few times. CDR3 region: CASSQDSGLTTITKQFF. DNA of the CDR3: TGCGCCAGCAGCCAAGATAGCGGGCTAACCACGATTACAAAGCAGTTCTTC. V usage is TRBV4-3 and J usage is TRBJ2-1; the match to TRBD2 covers 7 bases. The germline CDR1 and CDR2 sequences are LGHNA and YSLEER. The CDR3 is made up of 17 amino acids. J lost 11 bases, V lost 0 bases, and 16 bases had no gene match.

The chain employs TRBV18 and TRBJ1-2, with 7 bases lining up with TRBD1. CDR1 and CDR2 from the germline V gene are KGHSH and LQKENI. The CDR3 consists of 16 residues. With V trimmed by 3 bases and J by 0 bases, 7 bases remained unmatched. The CDR3 here is CASSPNRDSTNYGYTF. For the CDR3, the DNA is TGTGCCAGCTCACCTAATAGGGACAGTACTAACTATGGCTACACCTTC.

The sample holds a few counts of this clone. This chain joins TRBV28 and TRBJ2-7, with D perhaps matching TRBD2 (6 bases). V lost 3 bases to trimming and J lost 1 base, with 10 bases between them. This CDR3 is 14 amino acids long. Germline V gives CDR1 MDHEN, CDR2 SYDVKM. The CDR3 sequence is CASSLGGFSYEQYF. CDR3 DNA: TGTGCCAGCAGTTTGGGGGGTTTTTCCTACGAGCAGTACTTC.

Only a few counts were recorded for this clone. V is TRBV19 and J is TRBJ1-2, with 7 positions matching TRBD1. The V gene's germline CDR1 is LNHDA and CDR2 SQIVND (reference sequence). The V gene end was trimmed by 3 bases and the J gene end by 7 bases; junction bases not matched to a gene: 20. The CDR3 consists of 18 residues. The DNA for the CDR3 is TGTGCCAGTAGTATCCCACACAGGGGCCTGGCCATACAGGGTGGCTACACCTTC. Translating gives CASSIPHRGLAIQGGYTF.